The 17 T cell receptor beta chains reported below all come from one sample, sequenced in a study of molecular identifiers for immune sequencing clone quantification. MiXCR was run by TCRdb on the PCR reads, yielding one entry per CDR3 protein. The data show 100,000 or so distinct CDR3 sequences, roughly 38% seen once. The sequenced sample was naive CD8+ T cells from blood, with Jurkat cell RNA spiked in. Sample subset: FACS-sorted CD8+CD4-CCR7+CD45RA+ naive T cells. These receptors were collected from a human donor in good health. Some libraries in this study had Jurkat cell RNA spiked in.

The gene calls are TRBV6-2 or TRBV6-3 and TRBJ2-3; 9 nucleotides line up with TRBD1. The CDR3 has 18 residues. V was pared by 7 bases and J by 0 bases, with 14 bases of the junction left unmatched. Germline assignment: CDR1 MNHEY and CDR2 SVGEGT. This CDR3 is CASILGGTGKISTDTQYF. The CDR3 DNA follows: TGTGCCAGCATCCTGGGCGGGACAGGGAAGATTAGCACAGATACGCAGTATTTT.

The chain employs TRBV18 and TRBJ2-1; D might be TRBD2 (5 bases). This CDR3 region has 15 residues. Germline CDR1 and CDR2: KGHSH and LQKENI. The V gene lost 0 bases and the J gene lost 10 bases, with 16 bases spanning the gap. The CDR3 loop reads CASSPPGSGNGEQFF. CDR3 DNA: TGTGCCAGCTCACCACCGGGATCCGGGAACGGAGAGCAGTTCTTC.

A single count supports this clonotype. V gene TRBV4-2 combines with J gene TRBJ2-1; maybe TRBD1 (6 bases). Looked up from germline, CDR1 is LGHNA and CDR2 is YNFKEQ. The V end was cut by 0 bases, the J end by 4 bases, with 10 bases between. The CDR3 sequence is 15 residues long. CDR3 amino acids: CASSQEKGVYNEQFF. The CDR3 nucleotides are TGTGCCAGCAGCCAAGAGAAGGGGGTTTACAATGAGCAGTTCTTC.

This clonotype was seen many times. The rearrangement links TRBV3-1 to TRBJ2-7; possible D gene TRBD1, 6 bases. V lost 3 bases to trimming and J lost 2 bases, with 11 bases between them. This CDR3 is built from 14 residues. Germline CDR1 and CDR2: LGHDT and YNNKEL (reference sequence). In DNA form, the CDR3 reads TGTGCCAGCAGCCACGGGTCAGGGGCCTACGAGCAGTACTTC. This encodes CASSHGSGAYEQYF.

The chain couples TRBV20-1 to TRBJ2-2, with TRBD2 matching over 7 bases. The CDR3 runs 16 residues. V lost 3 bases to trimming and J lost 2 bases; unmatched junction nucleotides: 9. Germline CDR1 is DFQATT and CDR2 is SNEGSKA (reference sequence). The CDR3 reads CSARALAEINTGELFF. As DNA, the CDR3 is TGCAGTGCTAGGGCCCTAGCGGAAATAAACACCGGGGAGCTGTTTTTT.

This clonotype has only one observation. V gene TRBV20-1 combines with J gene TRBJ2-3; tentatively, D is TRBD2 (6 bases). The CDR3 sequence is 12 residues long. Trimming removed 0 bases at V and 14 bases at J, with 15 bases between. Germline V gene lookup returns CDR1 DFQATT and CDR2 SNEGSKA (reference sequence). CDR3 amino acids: CSARDLREWLYF. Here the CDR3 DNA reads TGCAGTGCTAGAGATCTCCGGGAGTGGTTGTATTTT.

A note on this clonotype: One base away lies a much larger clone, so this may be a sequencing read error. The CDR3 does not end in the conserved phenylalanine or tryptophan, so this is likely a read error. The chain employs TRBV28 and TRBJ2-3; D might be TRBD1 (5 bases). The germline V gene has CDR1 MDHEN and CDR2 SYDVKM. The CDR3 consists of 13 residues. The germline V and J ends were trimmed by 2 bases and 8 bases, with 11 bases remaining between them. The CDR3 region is CASSLGQGFTQYL. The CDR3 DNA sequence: TGTGCCAGCAGTTTAGGTCAGGGATTTACGCAGTATCTT.

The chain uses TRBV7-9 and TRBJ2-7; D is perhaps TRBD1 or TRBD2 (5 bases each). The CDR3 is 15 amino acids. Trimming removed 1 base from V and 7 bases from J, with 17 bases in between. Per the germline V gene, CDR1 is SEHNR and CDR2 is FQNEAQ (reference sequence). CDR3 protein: CASSLGGLRSEEQYF. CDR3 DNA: TGTGCCAGCAGCTTAGGGGGGTTGAGATCGGAGGAGCAGTACTTC.

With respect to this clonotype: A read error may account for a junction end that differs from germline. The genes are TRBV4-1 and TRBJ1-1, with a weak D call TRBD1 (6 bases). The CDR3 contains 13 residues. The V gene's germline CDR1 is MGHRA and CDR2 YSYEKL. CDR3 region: CSSSASQGTEAFF. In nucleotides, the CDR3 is TGCTCCAGCAGCGCATCCCAGGGGACTGAAGCTTTCTTT.

The CDR3 here is CASRFSWVTSGRRDQETQYF. The CDR3 DNA sequence: TGTGCCAGCAGGTTTTCCTGGGTGACTAGCGGGAGGAGAGACCAAGAGACCCAGTACTTC. The J gene is TRBJ2-5, the V gene TRBV12-3 or TRBV12-4; TRBD2 matches 13 bases. V lost 6 bases to trimming and J lost 0 bases; unmatched junction nucleotides: 16. There are 20 residues in the CDR3.

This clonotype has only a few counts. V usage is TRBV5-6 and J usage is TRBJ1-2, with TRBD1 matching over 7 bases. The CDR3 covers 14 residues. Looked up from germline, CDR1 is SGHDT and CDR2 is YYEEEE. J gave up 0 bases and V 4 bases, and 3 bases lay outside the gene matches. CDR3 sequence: CASSLTGPNYGYTF. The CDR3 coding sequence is TGTGCCAGCAGCCTGACAGGGCCTAACTATGGCTACACCTTC.

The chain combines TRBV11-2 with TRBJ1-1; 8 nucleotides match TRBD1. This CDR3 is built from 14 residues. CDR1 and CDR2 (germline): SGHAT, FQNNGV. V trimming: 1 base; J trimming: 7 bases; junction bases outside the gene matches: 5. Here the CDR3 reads CASSLVTGAHEAFF. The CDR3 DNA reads TGTGCCAGCAGCTTAGTGACAGGGGCCCATGAAGCTTTCTTT. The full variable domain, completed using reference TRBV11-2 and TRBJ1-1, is EAGVAQSPRYKIIEKRQSVAFWCNPISGHATLYWYQQILGQGPKLLIQFQNNGVVDDSQLPKDRFSAERLKGVDSTLKIQPAKLEDSAVYLCASSLVTGAHEAFFGQGTRLTVV.

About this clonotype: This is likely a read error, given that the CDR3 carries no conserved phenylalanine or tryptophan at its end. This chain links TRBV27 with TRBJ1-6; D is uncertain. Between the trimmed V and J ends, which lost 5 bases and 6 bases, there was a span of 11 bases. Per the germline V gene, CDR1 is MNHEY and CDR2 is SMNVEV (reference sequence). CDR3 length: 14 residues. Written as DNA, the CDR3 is TGTGCCAGCAGTATAGGACCCCCTAATTCACCCCTCCACATT. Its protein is CASSIGPPNSPLHI.

The CDR3 protein is CASSLTRAGGLTGELFF. The CDR3 region has the DNA TGTGCCAGCAGCTTAACGAGGGCGGGAGGGCTCACCGGGGAGCTGTTTTTT. The chain is built from TRBV7-3 and TRBJ2-2; TRBD2 aligns across 9 bases. The CDR3 totals 17 residues. The trim removed 0 bases at V and 4 bases at J, leaving 6 bases unmatched. Germline V gene lookup returns CDR1 SGHTA and CDR2 FQGTGA.

This CDR3 is CARGEGGGTYEQYF. The CDR3 DNA reads TGTGCCAGGGGCGAGGGGGGCGGAACCTACGAGCAGTACTTC. This sequence joins TRBV9 and TRBJ2-7; either TRBD1 or TRBD2 may fit D (6 bases each). V gave up 8 bases and J gave up 2 bases, with 17 bases separating them. CDR1 and CDR2 from the germline V gene are SGDLS and YYNGEE. This CDR3 contains 14 residues.

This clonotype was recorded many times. The CDR3 coding sequence is TGCAGCGCAATGTCCGGTGCGGGAGGGCCAGATACGCAGTATTTT. Its translation: CSAMSGAGGPDTQYF. V usage is TRBV29-1 and J usage is TRBJ2-3, with TRBD2 matching 9 bases. CDR1 is SQVTM and CDR2 is ANQGSEA in the germline V gene. V was pared by 7 bases and J by 4 bases, with 12 bases of the junction left unmatched. The CDR3 has 15 amino acids.

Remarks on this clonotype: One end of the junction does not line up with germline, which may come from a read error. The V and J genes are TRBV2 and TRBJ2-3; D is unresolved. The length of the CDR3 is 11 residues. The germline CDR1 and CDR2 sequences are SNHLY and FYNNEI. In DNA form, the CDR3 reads TGCGCCAGCACCCGGGTCGATACGCAGTATTTT. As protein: CASTRVDTQYF. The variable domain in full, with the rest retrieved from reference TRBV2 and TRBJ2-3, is EPEVTQTPSHQVTQMGQEVILRCVPISNHLYFYWYRQILGQKVEFLVSFYNNEISEKSEIFDDQFSVERPDGSNFTLKIRSTKLEDSAMYFCASTRVDTQYFGPGTRLTVL.